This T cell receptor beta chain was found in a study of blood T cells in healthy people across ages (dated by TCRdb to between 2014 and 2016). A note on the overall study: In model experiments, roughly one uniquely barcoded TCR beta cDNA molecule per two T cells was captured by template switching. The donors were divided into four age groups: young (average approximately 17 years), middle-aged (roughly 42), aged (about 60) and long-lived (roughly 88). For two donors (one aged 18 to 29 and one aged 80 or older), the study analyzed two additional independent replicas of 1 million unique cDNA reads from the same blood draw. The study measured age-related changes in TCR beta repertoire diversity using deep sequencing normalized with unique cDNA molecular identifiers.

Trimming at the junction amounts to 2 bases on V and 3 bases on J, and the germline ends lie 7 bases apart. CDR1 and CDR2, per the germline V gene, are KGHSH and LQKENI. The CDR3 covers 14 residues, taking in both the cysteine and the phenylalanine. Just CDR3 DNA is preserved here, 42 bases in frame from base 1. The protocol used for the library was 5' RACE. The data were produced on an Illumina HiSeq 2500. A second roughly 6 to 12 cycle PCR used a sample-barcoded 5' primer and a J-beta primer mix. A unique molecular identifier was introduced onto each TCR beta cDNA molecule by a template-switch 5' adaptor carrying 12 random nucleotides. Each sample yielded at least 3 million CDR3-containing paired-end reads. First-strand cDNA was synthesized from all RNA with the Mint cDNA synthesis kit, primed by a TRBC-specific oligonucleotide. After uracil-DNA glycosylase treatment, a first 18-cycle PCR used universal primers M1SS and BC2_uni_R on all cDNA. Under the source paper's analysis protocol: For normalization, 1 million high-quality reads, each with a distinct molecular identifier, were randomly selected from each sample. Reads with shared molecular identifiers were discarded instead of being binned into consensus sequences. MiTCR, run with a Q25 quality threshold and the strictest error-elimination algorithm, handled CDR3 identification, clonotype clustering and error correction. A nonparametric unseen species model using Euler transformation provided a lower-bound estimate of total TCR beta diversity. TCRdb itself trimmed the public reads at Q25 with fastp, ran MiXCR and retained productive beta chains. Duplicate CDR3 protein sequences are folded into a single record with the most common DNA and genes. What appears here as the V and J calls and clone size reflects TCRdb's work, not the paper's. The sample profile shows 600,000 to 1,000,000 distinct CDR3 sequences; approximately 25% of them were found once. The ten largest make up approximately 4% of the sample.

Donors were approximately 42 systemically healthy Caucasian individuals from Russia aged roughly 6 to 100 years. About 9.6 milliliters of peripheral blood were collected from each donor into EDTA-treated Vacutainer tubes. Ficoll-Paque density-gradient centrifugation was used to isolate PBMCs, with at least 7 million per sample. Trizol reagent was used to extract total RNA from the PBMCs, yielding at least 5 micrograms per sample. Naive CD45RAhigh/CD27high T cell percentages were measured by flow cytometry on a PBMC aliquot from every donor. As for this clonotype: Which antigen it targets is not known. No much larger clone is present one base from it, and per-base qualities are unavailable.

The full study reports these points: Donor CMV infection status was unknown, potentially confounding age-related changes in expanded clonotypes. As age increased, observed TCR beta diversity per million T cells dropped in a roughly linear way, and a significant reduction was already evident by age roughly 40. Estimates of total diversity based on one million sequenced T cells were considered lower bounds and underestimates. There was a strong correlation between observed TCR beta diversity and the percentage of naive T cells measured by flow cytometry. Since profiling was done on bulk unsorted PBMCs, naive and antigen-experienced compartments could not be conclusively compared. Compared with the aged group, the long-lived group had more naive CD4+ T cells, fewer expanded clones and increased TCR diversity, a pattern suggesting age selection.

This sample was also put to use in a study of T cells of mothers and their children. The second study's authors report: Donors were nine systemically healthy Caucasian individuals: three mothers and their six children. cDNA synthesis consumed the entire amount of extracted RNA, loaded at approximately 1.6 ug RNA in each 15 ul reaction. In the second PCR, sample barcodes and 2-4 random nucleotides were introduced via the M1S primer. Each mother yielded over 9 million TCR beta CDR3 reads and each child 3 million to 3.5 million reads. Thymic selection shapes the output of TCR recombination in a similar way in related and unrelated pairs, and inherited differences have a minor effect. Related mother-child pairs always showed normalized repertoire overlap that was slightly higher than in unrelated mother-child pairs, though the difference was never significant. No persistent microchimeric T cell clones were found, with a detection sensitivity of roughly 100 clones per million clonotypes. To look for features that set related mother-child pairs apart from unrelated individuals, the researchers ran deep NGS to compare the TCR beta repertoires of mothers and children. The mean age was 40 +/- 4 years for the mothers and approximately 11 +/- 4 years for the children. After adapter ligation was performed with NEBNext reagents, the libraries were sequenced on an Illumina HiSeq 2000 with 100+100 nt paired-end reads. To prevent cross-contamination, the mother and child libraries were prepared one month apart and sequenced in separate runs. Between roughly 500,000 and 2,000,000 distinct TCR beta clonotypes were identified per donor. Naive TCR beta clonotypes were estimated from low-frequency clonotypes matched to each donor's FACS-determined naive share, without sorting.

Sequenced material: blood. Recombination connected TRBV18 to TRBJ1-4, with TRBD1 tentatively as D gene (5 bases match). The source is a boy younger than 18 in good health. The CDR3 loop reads CASSPGAANEKLFF. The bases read TGTGCCAGCTCACCAGGGGCCGCTAATGAAAAACTGTTTTTT.